Presented here are 8 T cell receptor beta chains from one specimen sequenced in a study of CD8 T cells in ankylosing spondylitis (dated 2017 in TCRdb). The library was built by means of 5' RACE. Instrument on record: Illumina HiSeq 2500. TCRdb reworked the public reads: Q25 trimming with fastp, MiXCR clone assembly, productive beta chains retained. Rows with one shared CDR3 protein collapse into an entry with the most common genes and DNA. The table for this sample lists about 140,000 distinct CDR3 sequences; 6% to 8.5% of them were counted only once. Around 12% of the sample is in the top ten clones. Sequencing input: blood, either unsorted or a sorted T cell fraction (not recorded which). Receptors originate from a female donor with ankylosing spondylitis or in good health (not recorded which).

This clonotype has ten or more counts. This chain uses TRBV29-1 with TRBJ2-1; D is ambiguous. Trimming cost V 3 bases and J 5 bases, with 11 bases left between them. The germline gives CDR1 SQVTM, CDR2 ANQGSEA. The CDR3 consists of 13 residues. CDR3 DNA: TGCAGCGTTGAGACGGGTAGACACAATGAGCAGTTCTTC. Residues: CSVETGRHNEQFF.

This clonotype was counted ten times or more. The J gene is TRBJ1-5, the V gene TRBV20-1; possible D gene TRBD1, 6 bases. Germline V gene sequence: CDR1 DFQATT, CDR2 SNEGSKA (reference sequence). The CDR3 loop spans 13 amino acids. Trimming took off 3 bases at V and 3 bases at J, with 9 bases between the two ends. Here the CDR3 reads CSASDRFNQPQHF. The DNA for the CDR3 is TGCAGTGCTAGTGACAGGTTCAATCAGCCCCAGCATTTT.

This clonotype was seen at least ten times. The chain employs TRBV20-1 and TRBJ2-1; the D gene is possibly TRBD2 (6 bases). The germline V gene has CDR1 DFQATT and CDR2 SNEGSKA (reference sequence). The CDR3 is 11 amino acids. V was pared by 3 bases and J by 9 bases, with 9 bases between. CDR3 bases: TGCAGTGCTAGTTCTAGCGTTGAGCAGTTCTTC. It encodes CSASSSVEQFF.

The table lists this clonotype with many counts. The chain links TRBV5-8 to TRBJ1-4; TRBD1 agrees at 9 bases. With 4 bases clipped from V and 5 bases from J, the junction kept 6 bases outside the gene matches. CDR3 length equals 15 residues. CDR1 SGHTS and CDR2 YDEGEE come from the germline V gene. CDR3 amino acids: CASSPGDRVNEKLFF. DNA for the CDR3: TGTGCCAGCAGCCCGGGGGACAGGGTGAATGAAAAACTGTTTTTT.

There are many counts of this clonotype. The chain carries TRBV9 and TRBJ2-1; either TRBD1 or TRBD2 may supply D (5 bases each). CDR3 length: 16 residues. Germline V gives CDR1 SGDLS, CDR2 YYNGEE. The germline V and J ends were trimmed by 0 bases and 5 bases, with 15 bases remaining between them. The CDR3 protein is CASSVALSGRDNEQFF. In DNA, the CDR3 is TGTGCCAGCAGCGTAGCTTTGTCAGGGCGGGACAATGAGCAGTTCTTC.

This chain links TRBV7-9 with TRBJ2-7; D is ambiguous. Trimming took 3 bases from V and 0 from J, leaving 6 bases between them. Per the germline V gene, CDR1 is SEHNR and CDR2 is FQNEAQ (reference sequence). CDR3 length equals 13 residues. The CDR3 spells CASSLQSSYEQYF. The DNA for the CDR3 is TGTGCCAGCAGCTTGCAGAGCTCCTACGAGCAGTACTTC.

This clonotype was counted ten times or more. The CDR3 DNA sequence: TGTGCCAGCAGCTCGTCCGGGACCCCGAATGAAAAACTGTTTTTT. The encoded protein is CASSSSGTPNEKLFF. This rearrangement joins TRBV7-6 to TRBJ1-4, with D perhaps matching TRBD1 (5 bases). Trimming pared 4 bases from V and 5 bases from J, leaving 14 bases between. The CDR3 runs 15 residues. Germline CDR1 is SGHVS and CDR2 is FNYEAQ.

This clonotype was recorded many times. The chain has TRBV28 and TRBJ1-1; 7 nucleotides align to TRBD1. J gave up 6 bases and V 6 bases, and 7 bases lay outside the gene matches. Germline CDR1 reads MDHEN; CDR2 reads SYDVKM. This CDR3 has 13 amino acids. CDR3 sequence (DNA): TGTGCCAGCAGCCCGGGGACAGTTCCTGAAGCTTTCTTT. Translated: CASSPGTVPEAFF.